A single T cell receptor (beta chain) is shown here with its context. The record originates from a study of T-cell reconstitution after alpha-beta-depleted transplantation in children. During its preparation, the TCRbeta library received unique molecular identifiers. TCRdb analysed the PCR reads with MiXCR anew, one entry per CDR3 protein. The sample contains over 400,000 distinct CDR3 sequences, around 12% of which appear only once. Sequencing was performed on PBMCs from the stem cell graft donor, taken from the stem cell graft. The sequence came from a human donor who donated a stem cell graft to a child with combined immunodeficiency.

The CDR3 here is CASSFGWNIQYF. The CDR3 bases are TGTGCCAGCAGCTTCGGTTGGAACATTCAGTACTTC. J is TRBJ2-4 and V is TRBV7-2; D remains unclear. Looked up from germline, CDR1 is SGHTA and CDR2 is FQGNSA. There are 12 residues in the CDR3. Deletions cut 3 bases from V and 7 bases from J, with 7 bases between.